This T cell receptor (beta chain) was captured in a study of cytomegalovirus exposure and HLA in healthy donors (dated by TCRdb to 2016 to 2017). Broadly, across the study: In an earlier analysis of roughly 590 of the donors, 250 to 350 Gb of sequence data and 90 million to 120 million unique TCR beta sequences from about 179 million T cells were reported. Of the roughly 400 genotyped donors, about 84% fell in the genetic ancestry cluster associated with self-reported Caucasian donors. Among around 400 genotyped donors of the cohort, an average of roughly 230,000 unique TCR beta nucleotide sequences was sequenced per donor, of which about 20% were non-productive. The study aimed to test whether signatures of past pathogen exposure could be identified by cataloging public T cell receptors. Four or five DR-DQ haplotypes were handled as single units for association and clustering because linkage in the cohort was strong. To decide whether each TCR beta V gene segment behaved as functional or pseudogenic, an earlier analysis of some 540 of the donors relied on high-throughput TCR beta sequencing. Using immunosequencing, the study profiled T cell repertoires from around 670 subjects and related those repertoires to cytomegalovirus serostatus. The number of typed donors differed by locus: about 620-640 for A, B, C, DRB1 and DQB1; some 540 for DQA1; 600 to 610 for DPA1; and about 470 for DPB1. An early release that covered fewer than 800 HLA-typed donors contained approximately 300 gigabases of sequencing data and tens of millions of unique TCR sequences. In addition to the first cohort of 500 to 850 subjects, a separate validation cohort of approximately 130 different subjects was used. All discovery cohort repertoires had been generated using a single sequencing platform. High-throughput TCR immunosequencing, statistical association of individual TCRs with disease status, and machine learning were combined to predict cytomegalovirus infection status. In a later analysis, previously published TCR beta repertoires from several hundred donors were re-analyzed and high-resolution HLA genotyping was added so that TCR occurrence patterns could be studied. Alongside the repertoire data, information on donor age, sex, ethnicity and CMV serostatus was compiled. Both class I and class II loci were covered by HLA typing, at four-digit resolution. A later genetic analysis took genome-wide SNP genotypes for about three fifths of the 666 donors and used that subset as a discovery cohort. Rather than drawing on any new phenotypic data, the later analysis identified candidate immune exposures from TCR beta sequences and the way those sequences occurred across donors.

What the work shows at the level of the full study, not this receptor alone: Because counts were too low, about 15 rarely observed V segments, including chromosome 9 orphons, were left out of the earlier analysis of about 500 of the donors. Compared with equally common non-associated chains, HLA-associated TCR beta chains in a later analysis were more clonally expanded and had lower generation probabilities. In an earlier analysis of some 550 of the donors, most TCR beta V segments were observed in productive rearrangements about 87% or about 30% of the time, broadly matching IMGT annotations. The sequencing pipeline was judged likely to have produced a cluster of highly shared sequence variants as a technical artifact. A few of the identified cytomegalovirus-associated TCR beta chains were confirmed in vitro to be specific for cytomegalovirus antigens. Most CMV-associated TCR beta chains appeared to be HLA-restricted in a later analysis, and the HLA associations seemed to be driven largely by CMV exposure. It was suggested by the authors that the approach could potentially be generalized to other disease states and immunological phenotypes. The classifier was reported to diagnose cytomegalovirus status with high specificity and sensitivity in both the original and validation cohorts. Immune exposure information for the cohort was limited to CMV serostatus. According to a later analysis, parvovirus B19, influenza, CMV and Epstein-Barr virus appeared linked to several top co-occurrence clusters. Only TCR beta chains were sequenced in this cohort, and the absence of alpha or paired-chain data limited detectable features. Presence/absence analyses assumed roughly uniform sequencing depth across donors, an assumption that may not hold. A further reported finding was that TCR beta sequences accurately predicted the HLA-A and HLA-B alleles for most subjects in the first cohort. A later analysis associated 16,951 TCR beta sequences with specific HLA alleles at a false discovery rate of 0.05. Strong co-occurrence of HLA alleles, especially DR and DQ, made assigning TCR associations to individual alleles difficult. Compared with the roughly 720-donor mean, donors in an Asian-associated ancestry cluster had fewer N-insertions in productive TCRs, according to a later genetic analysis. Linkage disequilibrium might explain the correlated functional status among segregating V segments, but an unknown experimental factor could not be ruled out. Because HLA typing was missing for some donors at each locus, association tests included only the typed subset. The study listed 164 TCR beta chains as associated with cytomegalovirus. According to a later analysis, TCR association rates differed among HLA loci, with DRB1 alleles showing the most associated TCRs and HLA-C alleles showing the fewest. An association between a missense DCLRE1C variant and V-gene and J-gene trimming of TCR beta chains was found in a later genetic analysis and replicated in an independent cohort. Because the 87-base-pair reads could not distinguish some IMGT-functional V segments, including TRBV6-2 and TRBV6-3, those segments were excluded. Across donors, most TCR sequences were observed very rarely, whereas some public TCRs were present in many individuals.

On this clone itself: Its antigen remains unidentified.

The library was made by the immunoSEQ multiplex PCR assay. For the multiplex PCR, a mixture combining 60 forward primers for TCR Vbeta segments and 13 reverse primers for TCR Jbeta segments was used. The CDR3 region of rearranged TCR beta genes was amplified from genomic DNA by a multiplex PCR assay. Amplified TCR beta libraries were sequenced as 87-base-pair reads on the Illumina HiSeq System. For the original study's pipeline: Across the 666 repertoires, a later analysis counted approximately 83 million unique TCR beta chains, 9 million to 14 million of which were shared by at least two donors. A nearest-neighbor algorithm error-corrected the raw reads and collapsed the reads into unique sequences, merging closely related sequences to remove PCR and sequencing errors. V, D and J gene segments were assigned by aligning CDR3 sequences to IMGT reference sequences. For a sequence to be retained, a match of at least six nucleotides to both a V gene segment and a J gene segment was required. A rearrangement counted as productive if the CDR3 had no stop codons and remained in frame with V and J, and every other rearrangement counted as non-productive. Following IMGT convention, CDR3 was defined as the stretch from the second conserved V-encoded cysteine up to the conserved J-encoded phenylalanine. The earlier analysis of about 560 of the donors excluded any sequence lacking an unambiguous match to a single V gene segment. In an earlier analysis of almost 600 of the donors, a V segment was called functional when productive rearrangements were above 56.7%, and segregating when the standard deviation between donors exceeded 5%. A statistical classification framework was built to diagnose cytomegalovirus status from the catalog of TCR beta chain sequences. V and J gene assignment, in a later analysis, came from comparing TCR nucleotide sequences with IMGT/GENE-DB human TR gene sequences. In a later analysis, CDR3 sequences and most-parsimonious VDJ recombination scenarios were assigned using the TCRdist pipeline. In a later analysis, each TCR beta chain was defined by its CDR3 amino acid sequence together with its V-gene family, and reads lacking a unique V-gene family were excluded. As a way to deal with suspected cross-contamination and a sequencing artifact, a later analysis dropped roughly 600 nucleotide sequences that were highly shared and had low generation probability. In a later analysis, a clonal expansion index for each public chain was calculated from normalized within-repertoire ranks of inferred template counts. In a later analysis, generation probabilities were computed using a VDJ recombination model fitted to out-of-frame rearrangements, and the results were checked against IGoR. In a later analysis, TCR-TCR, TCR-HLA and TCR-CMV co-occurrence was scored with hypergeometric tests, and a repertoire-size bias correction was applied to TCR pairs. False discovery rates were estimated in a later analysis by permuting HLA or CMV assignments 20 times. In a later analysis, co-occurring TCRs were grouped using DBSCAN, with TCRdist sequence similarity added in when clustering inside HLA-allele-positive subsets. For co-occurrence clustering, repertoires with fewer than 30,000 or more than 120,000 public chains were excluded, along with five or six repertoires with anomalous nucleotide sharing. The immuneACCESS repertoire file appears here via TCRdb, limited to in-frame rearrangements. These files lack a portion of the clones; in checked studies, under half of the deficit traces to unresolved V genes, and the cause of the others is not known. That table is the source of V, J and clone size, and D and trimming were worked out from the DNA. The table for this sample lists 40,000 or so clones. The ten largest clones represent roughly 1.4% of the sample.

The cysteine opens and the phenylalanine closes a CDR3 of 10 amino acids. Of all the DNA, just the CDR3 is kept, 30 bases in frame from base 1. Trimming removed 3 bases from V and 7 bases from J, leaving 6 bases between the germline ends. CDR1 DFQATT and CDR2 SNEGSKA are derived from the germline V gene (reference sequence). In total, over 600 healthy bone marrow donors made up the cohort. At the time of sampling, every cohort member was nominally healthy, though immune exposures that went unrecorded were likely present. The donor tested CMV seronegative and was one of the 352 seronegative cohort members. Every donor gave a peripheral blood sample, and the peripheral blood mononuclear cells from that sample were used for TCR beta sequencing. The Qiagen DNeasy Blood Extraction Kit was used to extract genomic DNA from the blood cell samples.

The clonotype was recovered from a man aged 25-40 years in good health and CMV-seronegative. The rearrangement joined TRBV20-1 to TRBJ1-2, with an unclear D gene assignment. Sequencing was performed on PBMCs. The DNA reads TGCAGTGCTAGTTCGGGTGGCTACACCTTC. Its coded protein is CSASSGGYTF.